The entry below describes one TCR beta chain. Its antigen is not identified. The data originate from a study of siplizumab effects on memory and regulatory T cells. Overall study findings and caveats: Naive T cells were seen as more diverse than memory cells and as major alloresponse contributors. The majority of clones, roughly 75-97% of proliferating CD4+ or CD8+ clones, lacked an assignable naive or memory phenotype.

Sequencing used immunoSEQ multiplex PCR; TCRdb keeps in-frame clones, though not all of them. The data contain some 100,000 clones, roughly 93% of them singletons. Germline CDR1 and CDR2: SQVTM and ANQGSEA. V was cut by 8 bases and J by 6 bases, with 13 bases left in between. This CDR3 comprises 12 residues. Material: non-Treg CD4+ T cells sorted from blood. V usage is TRBV29-1 and J usage is TRBJ1-4; D is possibly TRBD1 (6 bases). The receptor's source is a human donor in good health. DNA for the CDR3: TGCAGCTTTGCGGGGGGCGATGAAAAACTGTTTTTT. This encodes CSFAGGDEKLFF.